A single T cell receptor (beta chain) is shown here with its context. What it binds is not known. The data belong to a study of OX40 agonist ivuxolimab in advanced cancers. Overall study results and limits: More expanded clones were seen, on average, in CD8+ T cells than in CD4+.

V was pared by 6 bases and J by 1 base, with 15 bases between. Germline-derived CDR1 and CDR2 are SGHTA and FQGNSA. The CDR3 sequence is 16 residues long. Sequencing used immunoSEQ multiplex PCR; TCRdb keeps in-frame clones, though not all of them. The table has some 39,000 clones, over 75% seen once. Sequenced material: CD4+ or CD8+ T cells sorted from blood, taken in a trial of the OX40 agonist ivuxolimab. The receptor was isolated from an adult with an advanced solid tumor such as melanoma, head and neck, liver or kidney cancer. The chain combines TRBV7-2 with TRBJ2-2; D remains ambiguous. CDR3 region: CASSSAKDKNTGELFF. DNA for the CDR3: TGTGCCAGCAGTTCAGCTAAAGACAAGAACACCGGGGAGCTGTTTTTT.